This TCR beta chain is from a study of CD8+ T cells in alopecia areata. Study-level points and caveats: Tofacitinib produced a significant decrease in scalp clonality and in expanded CD8+ clones among the top 100. Lesional scalp displayed greater clonality than normal scalp, most notably in alopecia totalis/universalis. Links between baseline CD8+ expansion and response need larger treated cohorts.

Treatment in this sample: oral pan-JAK inhibitor, 5-10 mg twice daily. RNA extraction and reverse transcription yielded cDNA as sequencing template. TCRdb's table, derived via immunoSEQ multiplex PCR, lists solely in-frame clones and lacks some. This sample has around 190,000 clones, with 64% found just once. Per the germline V gene, CDR1 is MNHNS and CDR2 is SASEGT. The V and J ends lost 5 bases and 6 bases, in that order; junction bases with no gene match: 1. The CDR3 runs to 12 residues. On this clone itself: Its target is not known.

The sequenced sample was CD4+ T cells sorted from blood, obtained at week 4, from a patient treated with tofacitinib. The chain joins TRBV6-1 to TRBJ2-1, with 7 bases that match TRBD2. This clonotype originated in a human donor with alopecia areata. CDR3 residues: CASSPGGNEQFF. In nucleotides, the CDR3 is TGTGCCAGCAGTCCGGGGGGCAATGAGCAGTTCTTC.